This TCR beta chain was captured in a study of blood T cell repertoires in COVID-19. Generated by immunoSEQ multiplex PCR, the TCRdb table keeps only in-frame clones and is missing some. The sample lists hundreds of thousands of clones; approximately 84% were seen once. This clone has more than one count but fewer than ten. CDR1 is LGHNT, CDR2 FRNRAP, per germline. The CDR3 extends over 20 amino acids. V was pared by 6 bases and J by 0 bases, with 19 bases of the junction left unmatched. The clonotype comes from a human donor in a cohort sampled during active COVID-19. The J gene is TRBJ1-5, the V gene TRBV12-5, with 8 nucleotides matching TRBD1. The sequenced sample was peripheral blood. The CDR3 bases are TGTGCTAGTGGAACCGCCCTTTCAGGGGGCGCATGGAATAGCAATCAGCCCCAGCATTTT. Translating gives CASGTALSGGAWNSNQPQHF. Full variable domain (remainder filled in from reference TRBV12-5 and TRBJ1-5): DARVTQTPRHKVTEMGQEVTMRCQPILGHNTVFWYRQTMMQGLELLAYFRNRAPLDDSGMPKDRFSAEMPDATLATLKIQPSEPRDSAVYFCASGTALSGGAWNSNQPQHFGDGTRLSIL.